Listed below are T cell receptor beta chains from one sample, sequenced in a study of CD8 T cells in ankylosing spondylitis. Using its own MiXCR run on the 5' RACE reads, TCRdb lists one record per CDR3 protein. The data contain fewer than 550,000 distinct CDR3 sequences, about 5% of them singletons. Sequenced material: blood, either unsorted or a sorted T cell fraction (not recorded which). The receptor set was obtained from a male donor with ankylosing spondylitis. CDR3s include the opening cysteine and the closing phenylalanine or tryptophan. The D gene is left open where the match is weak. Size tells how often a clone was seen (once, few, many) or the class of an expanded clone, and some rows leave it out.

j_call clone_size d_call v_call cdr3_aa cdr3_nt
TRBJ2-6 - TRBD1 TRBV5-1 CASKPTGGGANVLTF TGCGCCAGCAAGCCAACAGGGGGTGGGGCCAACGTCCTGACTTTC
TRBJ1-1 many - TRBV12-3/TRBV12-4 CASSFLAGEAFF TGTGCCAGCAGTTTTCTGGCAGGCGAAGCTTTCTTT
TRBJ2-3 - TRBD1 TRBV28 CASSNSDRVRDTQYF TGTGCCAGCAGCAATTCGGACAGGGTGCGAGATACGCAGTATTTT
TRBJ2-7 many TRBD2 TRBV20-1 CSARLAGAHEQYF TGCAGTGCTAGACTAGCGGGAGCCCACGAGCAGTACTTC
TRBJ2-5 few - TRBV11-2 CASSPGQPFLETQYF TGTGCCAGCAGCCCAGGACAGCCCTTCCTGGAGACCCAGTACTTC
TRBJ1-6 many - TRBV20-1 CSARIGTSDSPLHF TGCAGTGCTAGAATCGGGACATCTGATTCACCCCTCCACTTT
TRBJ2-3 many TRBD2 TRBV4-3 CASSQDRSSGGARTDTQYF TGCGCCAGCAGCCAAGATCGCTCTAGCGGGGGTGCGCGCACAGATACGCAGTATTTT
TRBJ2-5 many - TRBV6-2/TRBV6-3 CASSYHAGPGELETQYF TGTGCCAGCAGTTACCATGCAGGGCCCGGCGAGTTGGAGACCCAGTACTTC
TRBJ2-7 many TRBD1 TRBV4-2 CASSQDSRQGLRQYF TGTGCCAGCAGCCAAGATTCGCGACAGGGTCTCCGGCAGTACTTC
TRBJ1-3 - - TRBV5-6 CAMGHGQPRSGNTIYF TGTGCCATGGGCCACGGACAGCCACGCTCTGGAAACACCATATATTTT
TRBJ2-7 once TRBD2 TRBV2 CASSNGGRNYEQYF TGTGCCAGCAGCAACGGCGGGAGAAATTACGAGCAGTACTTC
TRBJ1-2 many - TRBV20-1 CSAPRNGGGDGYTF TGCAGTGCTCCAAGAAACGGGGGGGGAGATGGCTACACCTTC
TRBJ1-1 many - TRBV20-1 CSAGGRTMNTEAFF TGCAGTGCTGGGGGGCGTACCATGAACACTGAAGCTTTCTTT
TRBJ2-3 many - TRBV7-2 CASSLAPLRRGTDTQYF TGTGCCAGCAGCTTAGCTCCCTTGAGGAGGGGCACAGATACGCAGTATTTT
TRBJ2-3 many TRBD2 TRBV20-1 CSAKGGWREILF TGCAGTGCTAAGGGCGGGTGGCGGGAGATACTTTTT
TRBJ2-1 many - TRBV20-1 CSARPQGNEQFF TGCAGTGCTAGACCCCAGGGGAATGAGCAGTTCTTC
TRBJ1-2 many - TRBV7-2 CASSLEGGASYGYTF TGTGCCAGCAGCTTAGAAGGGGGAGCGAGCTATGGCTACACCTTC
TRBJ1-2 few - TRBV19 CASSILGRDYTF TGTGCCAGTAGTATCCTCGGCAGGGACTACACCTTC
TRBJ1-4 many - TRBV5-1 CASSPVGGLGNEKLFF TGCGCCAGCAGCCCCGTAGGGGGTCTAGGTAATGAAAAACTGTTTTTT
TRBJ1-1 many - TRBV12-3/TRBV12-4 CASSQAGDGEAFF TGTGCCAGCAGCCAGGCCGGGGACGGGGAAGCTTTCTTT
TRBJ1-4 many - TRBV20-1 CSARTGSGEKLFF TGCAGTGCTAGAACAGGGTCGGGTGAAAAACTGTTTTTT
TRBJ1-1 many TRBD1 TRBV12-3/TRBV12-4 CASSPHPGTGGDTEAFF TGTGCCAGCAGTCCGCATCCCGGGACAGGGGGCGACACTGAAGCTTTCTTT
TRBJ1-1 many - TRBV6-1 CASSRTSGGPNTEAFF TGTGCCAGCAGCCGCACTTCGGGGGGACCGAACACTGAAGCTTTCTTT
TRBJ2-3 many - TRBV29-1 CSVADLDTQYF TGCAGCGTTGCAGATCTAGATACGCAGTATTTT
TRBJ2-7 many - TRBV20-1 CSAREGSGLSYEQYF TGCAGTGCTAGAGAAGGGTCGGGGCTCTCCTACGAGCAGTACTTC
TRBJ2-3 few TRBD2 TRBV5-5 CASSPRLAEADTQYF TGTGCCAGCAGCCCCCGACTAGCGGAGGCCGATACGCAGTATTTT
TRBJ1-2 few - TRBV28 CASSLHPGTYYGYTF TGTGCCAGCAGCTTACATCCGGGGACCTACTATGGCTACACCTTC
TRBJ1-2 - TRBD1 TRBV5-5 CASSLVGQGASYGYTF TGTGCCAGCAGCTTGGTGGGACAGGGGGCAAGCTATGGCTACACCTTC
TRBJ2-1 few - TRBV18 CASSPFSKVVVTYNEQFF TGTGCCAGCTCACCATTTTCGAAGGTTGTAGTCACCTACAATGAGCAGTTCTTC
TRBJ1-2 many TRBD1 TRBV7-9 CASSRTGEGYGYTF TGTGCCAGCAGCCGCACAGGGGAGGGCTATGGCTACACCTTC
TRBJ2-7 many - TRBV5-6 CASSFYSSEQYF TGTGCCAGCAGCTTTTACTCGAGCGAGCAGTACTTC
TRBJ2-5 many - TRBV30 CAWSGGVQETQYF TGTGCCTGGAGTGGGGGGGTTCAAGAGACCCAGTACTTC
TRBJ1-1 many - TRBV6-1 CASSVDRKAFF TGTGCCAGCAGTGTCGACAGGAAAGCTTTCTTT
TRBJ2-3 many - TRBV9 CASSVGGGLSNTQYF TGTGCCAGCAGCGTAGGAGGGGGACTTTCGAATACGCAGTATTTT
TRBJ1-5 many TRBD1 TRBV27 CASSPPGGQPQHF TGTGCCAGCAGTCCCCCAGGGGGCCAGCCCCAGCATTTT
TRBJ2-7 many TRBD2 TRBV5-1 CASSPTGLAGEEQYF TGCGCCAGCAGCCCGACGGGACTAGCGGGAGAAGAGCAGTACTTC
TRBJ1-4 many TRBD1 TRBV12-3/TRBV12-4 CASSSGTGRDEKLFF TGTGCCAGCAGTTCCGGGACAGGGAGGGACGAAAAACTGTTTTTT
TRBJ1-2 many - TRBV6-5 CASSYSRQGFGYTF TGTGCCAGCAGTTACTCGAGGCAGGGATTTGGCTACACCTTC
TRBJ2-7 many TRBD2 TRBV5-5 CASSLGLASAEQYF TGTGCCAGCAGCTTGGGACTAGCATCCGCCGAGCAGTACTTC
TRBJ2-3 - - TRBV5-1 CASSSATGSTDTQYF TGCGCCAGCAGCTCGGCGACAGGAAGCACAGATACGCAGTATTTT
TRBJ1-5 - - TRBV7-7 CASSRLLGQPQHF TGTGCTAGCAGCCGGCTTCTCGGGCAGCCCCAGCATTTT
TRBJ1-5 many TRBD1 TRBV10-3 CAISLTGVGQPQHF TGTGCCATCAGTTTAACAGGGGTTGGTCAGCCCCAGCATTTT
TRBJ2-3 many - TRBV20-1 CSAKGLHSTDTQYF TGCAGTGCCAAGGGGCTCCATAGCACAGATACGCAGTATTTT
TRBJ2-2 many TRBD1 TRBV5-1 CASSLFGTDNTGELFF TGCGCCAGCAGCTTGTTCGGGACAGATAACACCGGGGAGCTGTTTTTT
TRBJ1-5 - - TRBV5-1 CASSLDGLSNQPQHF TGCGCCAGCAGCTTGGACGGCTTGAGCAATCAGCCCCAGCATTTT
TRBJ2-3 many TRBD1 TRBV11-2 CASSFPGQGTDTQYF TGTGCCAGCAGCTTTCCGGGACAGGGCACAGATACGCAGTATTTT
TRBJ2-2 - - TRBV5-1 CASGPTTSGKVFF TGCGCCAGCGGCCCGACGACATCTGGGAAGGTGTTTTTT
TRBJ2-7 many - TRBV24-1 CATSDPRGPSEQYF TGTGCCACCAGTGATCCGAGAGGACCTTCCGAGCAGTACTTC